This T cell receptor beta chain was retrieved from a study of immune heterogeneity within non-small cell lung tumors. This clonotype rates as medium-sized. The antigen is not known. Study-wide points: For the most part, the T-cell receptor beta clonotypes present at high frequency were distinct from one individual patient to the next.

Template came from bulk tumor genomic DNA, at around 630 ng per sample. Every primary tumor yielded several biopsies, spaced far apart, that were taken during surgery. Curative surgical treatment was performed in patients who had newly diagnosed, untreated non-small cell lung cancer. The TCR beta CDR3 region was amplified by multiplex PCR employing 32 V and 13 J primers. TCRdb ran MiXCR on the multiplex PCR reads and lists one entry per CDR3 protein. The sample lists roughly 14,000 distinct CDR3 sequences; approximately 26% were seen once. This CDR3 contains 12 residues. Trimming removed 5 bases from V and 3 bases from J, with 5 bases in between.

The receptor was derived from a man in his forties or fifties with non-small cell lung cancer. V and J are TRBV12-3 or TRBV12-4 and TRBJ1-5; D is uncertain. The sample comprised lung tumor tissue. The CDR3 protein is CASSPSNQPQHF. In DNA, the CDR3 is TGTGCCAGCAGTCCCTCCAATCAGCCCCAGCATTTT.